The 21 T cell receptor beta chains given below trace back to one sample, sequenced in a study of T-cell reconstitution after alpha-beta-depleted transplantation in children. Preparation of the TCRbeta library was carried out with unique molecular identifiers. Using its own MiXCR run on the PCR reads, TCRdb lists one record per CDR3 protein. The data contain 250,000 to 300,000 distinct CDR3 sequences, 9.5% to 13% of them seen just once; the ten biggest clones take up 7% to 9.5%. The sequenced sample was PBMCs, obtained before TCRalphabeta/CD19-depleted stem cell transplant. The source of these receptors is a boy in the first two years of life with acute myeloid leukemia, due to receive a stem cell transplant.

This clonotype came up many times. This chain connects TRBV5-1 to TRBJ2-7; TRBD1 agrees at 10 bases. The CDR3 covers 15 residues. J lost 5 bases, V lost 0 bases, and 5 bases had no gene match. The germline V gene encodes CDR1 SGHRS and CDR2 YFSETQ. CDR3 coding DNA: TGCGCCAGCAGCTTGGGACAGGGGGCGAGGAACGAGCAGTACTTC. This encodes CASSLGQGARNEQYF.

This clonotype occurred many times. CDR3 residues: CASSLPGWNEQYF. The CDR3 DNA sequence: TGTGCCAGCAGTTTACCAGGGTGGAACGAGCAGTACTTC. This sequence joins TRBV28 and TRBJ2-7; D is possibly TRBD1 (5 bases). This CDR3 spans 13 amino acids. Trimming took 2 bases from V and 5 from J, leaving 10 bases between them. Germline assignment: CDR1 MDHEN and CDR2 SYDVKM.

V gene TRBV28 combines with J gene TRBJ2-7; 9 bases agree with TRBD2. CDR3 length equals 15 residues. The junction had 8 bases not matched to a gene; V was cut back by 3 bases and J by 5 bases. Germline V gene lookup returns CDR1 MDHEN and CDR2 SYDVKM. The CDR3 bases are TGTGCCAGCAGTTTCCTTGGTAGCGGGAGCCACGAGCAGTACTTC. Translating it yields CASSFLGSGSHEQYF.

This clonotype was counted at least ten times. The genes are TRBV23-1 and TRBJ2-7; 8 nucleotides align to TRBD1. TRBV23-1 is an ORF, with its function uncertain. This CDR3 contains 17 residues. V lost 0 bases to trimming and J lost 1 base; unmatched junction nucleotides: 8. The CDR3 loop reads CASSQSRTGSNSYEQYF. CDR3 nucleotide sequence: TGCGCCAGCAGTCAATCGAGGACAGGGTCCAATTCCTACGAGCAGTACTTC.

This clonotype was seen repeatedly, ten times or more. The chain has TRBV28 and TRBJ2-7; D may match TRBD1 or TRBD2 (5 bases each). Between the trimmed V and J ends, which lost 3 bases and 4 bases, there was a span of 13 bases. Germline assignment: CDR1 MDHEN and CDR2 SYDVKM. The CDR3 extends over 14 amino acids. The CDR3 sequence is CASSFGDGWYEQYF. The CDR3 DNA reads TGTGCCAGCAGTTTTGGGGACGGATGGTACGAGCAGTACTTC.

Note on this clonotype: At one of its ends the junction is not consistent with the germline gene, which may arise from a read error. The chain recombines TRBV6-1 with TRBJ2-3; either TRBD1 or TRBD2 may supply D (5 bases each). Germline V gives CDR1 MNHNS, CDR2 SASEGT. CDR3 length equals 13 residues. CDR3 region: CASNEEYGARQYF. Here the CDR3 DNA reads TGTGCCAGCAATGAAGAATACGGGGCTCGGCAGTATTTT.

This clonotype was observed many times. V gene TRBV5-1 combines with J gene TRBJ2-7, with 7 bases lining up with TRBD1. J gave up 5 bases and V 0 bases, and 8 bases lay outside the gene matches. Germline loops: CDR1 SGHRS, CDR2 YFSETQ. The CDR3 consists of 15 residues. The CDR3, as DNA: TGCGCCAGCAGCTTGGCCCAAGGGGGCCCCCACGAGCAGTACTTC. Its translation: CASSLAQGGPHEQYF. The full variable domain, rest sourced from reference TRBV5-1 and TRBJ2-7, is KAGVTQTPRYLIKTRGQQVTLSCSPISGHRSVSWYQQTPGQGLQFLFEYFSETQRNKGNFPGRFSGRQFSNSRSEMNVSTLELGDSALYLCASSLAQGGPHEQYFGPGTRLTVT.

This clonotype showed up many times. The chain links TRBV30 to TRBJ1-1; TRBD1 matches 11 bases. The CDR3 spans 14 residues. J was trimmed by 3 bases and V by 1 base; bases with no gene match: 1. In germline, CDR1 is GTSNPN, CDR2 SVGIG (reference sequence). The CDR3 coding sequence is TGTGCCTGGAGTGGGACAGGGGGCGACACTGAAGCTTTCTTT. The encoded protein is CAWSGTGGDTEAFF.

Details on this clonotype: A single base separates this from a much larger clone, so it may be a read error. The J gene is TRBJ2-7, the V gene TRBV20-1, with 14 nucleotides matching TRBD2. This CDR3 comprises 15 residues. V was clipped by 6 bases and J by 3 bases; unmatched bases: 7. Germline CDR1 and CDR2: DFQATT and SNEGSKA (reference sequence). In DNA, the CDR3 is TGCAGTGCAGATGCCGGGACTAGCGGGAGCTACGAGCAGTACTTC. Translated: CSADAGTSGSYEQYF.

Many counts were recorded for this clonotype. The chain links TRBV19 to TRBJ2-1; D gene unclear. V was clipped by 3 bases and J by 0 bases, with 6 bases between them. CDR3 length: 14 amino acids. The germline CDR1 and CDR2 sequences are LNHDA and SQIVND (reference sequence). The CDR3 region has the DNA TGTGCCAGTAGTATTTTCCTCTCCTACAATGAGCAGTTCTTC. Translating gives CASSIFLSYNEQFF.

There are many counts of this clonotype. The V gene is TRBV7-3, the J gene TRBJ1-1; maybe TRBD1 (5 bases). Between the trimmed V and J ends, which lost 1 base and 4 bases, there was a span of 10 bases. The CDR3 totals 14 residues. CDR1 is SGHTA, CDR2 FQGTGA, per germline. DNA of the CDR3: TGTGCCAGCAGCTTAAAGGCTGGGGGCACTGAAGCTTTCTTT. It yields the protein CASSLKAGGTEAFF.

The V gene is TRBV7-2, the J gene TRBJ2-1; 9 bases fit TRBD2. V dropped 2 bases and J dropped 3; count of bases not matched to a gene: 5. Germline CDR1 and CDR2: SGHTA and FQGNSA. The CDR3 loop spans 16 amino acids. The CDR3: CASSLRGGVGYNEQFF. The CDR3 DNA reads TGTGCCAGCAGCTTACGCGGGGGGGTCGGCTACAATGAGCAGTTCTTC.

This clonotype has a count of ten or more. This rearrangement joins TRBV6-1 to TRBJ2-5, with TRBD2 as a possible D gene (6 bases). V lost 7 bases, J lost 7 bases, and 25 bases lay in between. CDR3 length: 16 amino acids. Germline lookup yields CDR1 MNHNS and CDR2 SASEGT. The CDR3 DNA sequence: TGTGCCAGCACCTACCTTAGCGGTCCTAAGCGTGGGACCCAGTACTTC. Translated, it gives CASTYLSGPKRGTQYF.

This clonotype was counted many times. The chain links TRBV28 to TRBJ2-7; 8 nucleotides match TRBD1. The CDR3 is 15 amino acids. The germline V gene has CDR1 MDHEN and CDR2 SYDVKM. V was clipped by 6 bases and J by 0 bases; unmatched bases: 7. The CDR3 is CASSTGDRPSYEQYF. The CDR3 DNA is TGTGCCAGCAGCACCGGGGACAGGCCCTCCTACGAGCAGTACTTC.

This clonotype was observed many times. The chain uses TRBV7-2 and TRBJ1-5; 8 bases are a match to TRBD1. Germline V gene lookup returns CDR1 SGHTA and CDR2 FQGNSA. CDR3 length equals 15 residues. Trimming took 6 bases from V and 7 from J; bases not matched to a gene: 11. The CDR3 DNA reads as TGTGCCAGCAGTGCTGACAGGGGAGTAGGGCAGCCCCAGCATTTT. This translates into CASSADRGVGQPQHF.

The table lists this clonotype with many counts. This chain connects TRBV24-1 to TRBJ2-7; 8 bases fit TRBD1. The CDR3 length is 15 residues. Trimming at V came to 2 bases and at J to 1 base, leaving 3 bases not matched to a gene. Germline lookup yields CDR1 KGHDR and CDR2 SFDVKD. The CDR3: CATSDSGQGSYEQYF. For the CDR3, the DNA is TGTGCCACCAGTGATTCTGGACAGGGTTCCTACGAGCAGTACTTC.

This clonotype was recorded many times. V is TRBV19 and J is TRBJ1-3; D perhaps matches TRBD1 (5 bases). The CDR3 consists of 13 residues. In germline, CDR1 is LNHDA, CDR2 SQIVND (reference sequence). Trimming took 3 bases from V and 8 from J, leaving 11 bases between them. The CDR3 sequence: CASSMGGADTIYF. As DNA, the CDR3 is TGTGCCAGTAGTATGGGTGGGGCGGACACCATATATTTT.

At least ten counts were recorded for this clonotype. The chain has TRBV11-1 and TRBJ2-3; no clear D. Per the germline V gene, CDR1 is SGHAT and CDR2 is FQDESV (reference sequence). CDR3 length: 13 residues. V was trimmed by 5 bases and J by 6 bases, leaving 12 bases between them. CDR3 sequence reads: CASSEGLLDTQYF. The CDR3 coding sequence is TGTGCCAGCAGCGAAGGATTGCTTGATACGCAGTATTTT.

This clonotype was counted many times. Written as DNA, the CDR3 is TGTGCCAGCAGCTTCTCCTTCGGGACAGGGGGCTGTGAGACCCAGTACTTC. It yields the protein CASSFSFGTGGCETQYF. V gene TRBV7-3 combines with J gene TRBJ2-5, with TRBD1 matching over 12 bases. CDR1 and CDR2 (germline): SGHTA, FQGTGA. This CDR3 has 17 amino acids. V trimming: 3 bases; J trimming: 5 bases; junction bases outside the gene matches: 10.

As to this clonotype: With a much larger clone just one base away, this may be a read error. The V gene is TRBV28, the J gene TRBJ1-5, with 7 bases fitting TRBD1. CDR1 and CDR2 (germline): MDHEN, SYDVKM. This CDR3 contains 15 residues. As DNA, the CDR3 is TGTGCCACCAGTGGCCGACAGGGAGACAATCAGCCCCAGCATTTT. This codes for CATSGRQGDNQPQHF.

There are many counts of this clonotype. The chain joins TRBV7-2 to TRBJ1-2; tentative D call: TRBD1 (6 bases). Between the trimmed V and J ends, which lost 5 bases and 2 bases, there was a span of 15 bases. Germline V lookup: CDR1 SGHTA, CDR2 FQGNSA. The CDR3 has 15 residues. CDR3 nucleotide sequence: TGTGCCAGCAGCCACCAGACAGGCGGGAACTATGGCTACACCTTC. Its protein product is CASSHQTGGNYGYTF.